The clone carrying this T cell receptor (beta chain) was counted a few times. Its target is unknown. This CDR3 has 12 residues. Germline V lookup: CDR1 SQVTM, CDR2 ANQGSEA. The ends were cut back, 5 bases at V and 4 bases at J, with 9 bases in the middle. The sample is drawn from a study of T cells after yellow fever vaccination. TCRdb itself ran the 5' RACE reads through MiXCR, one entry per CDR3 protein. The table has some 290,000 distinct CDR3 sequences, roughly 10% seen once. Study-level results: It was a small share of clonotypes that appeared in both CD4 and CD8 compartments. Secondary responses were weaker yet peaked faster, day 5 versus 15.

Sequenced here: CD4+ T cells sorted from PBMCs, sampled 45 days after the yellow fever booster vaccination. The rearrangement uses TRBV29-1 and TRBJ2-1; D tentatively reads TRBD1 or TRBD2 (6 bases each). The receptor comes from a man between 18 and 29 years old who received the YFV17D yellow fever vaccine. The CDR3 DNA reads TGCAGCGTTCGCGGGACATACAATGAGCAGTTCTTC. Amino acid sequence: CSVRGTYNEQFF.